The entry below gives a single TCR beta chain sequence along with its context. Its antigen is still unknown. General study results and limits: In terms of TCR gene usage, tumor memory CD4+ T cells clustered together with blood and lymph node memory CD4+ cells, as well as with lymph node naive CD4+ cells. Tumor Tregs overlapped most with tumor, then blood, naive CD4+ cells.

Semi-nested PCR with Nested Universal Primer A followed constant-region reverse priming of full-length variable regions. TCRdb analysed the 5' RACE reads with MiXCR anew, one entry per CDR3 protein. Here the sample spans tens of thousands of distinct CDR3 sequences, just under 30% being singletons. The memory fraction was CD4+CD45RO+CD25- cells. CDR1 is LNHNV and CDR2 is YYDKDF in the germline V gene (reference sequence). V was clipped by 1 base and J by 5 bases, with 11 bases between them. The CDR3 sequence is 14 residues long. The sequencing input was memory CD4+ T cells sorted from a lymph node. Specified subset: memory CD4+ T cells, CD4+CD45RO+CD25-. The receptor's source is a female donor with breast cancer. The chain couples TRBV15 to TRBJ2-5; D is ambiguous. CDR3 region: CATSRGGRVETQYF. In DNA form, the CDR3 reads TGTGCCACCAGCAGAGGCGGTAGGGTCGAGACCCAGTACTTC. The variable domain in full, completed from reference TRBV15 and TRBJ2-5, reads DAMVIQNPRYQVTQFGKPVTLSCSQTLNHNVMYWYQQKSSQAPKLLFHYYDKDFNNEADTPDNFQSRRPNTSFCFLDIRSPGLGDTAMYLCATSRGGRVETQYFGPGTRLLVL.